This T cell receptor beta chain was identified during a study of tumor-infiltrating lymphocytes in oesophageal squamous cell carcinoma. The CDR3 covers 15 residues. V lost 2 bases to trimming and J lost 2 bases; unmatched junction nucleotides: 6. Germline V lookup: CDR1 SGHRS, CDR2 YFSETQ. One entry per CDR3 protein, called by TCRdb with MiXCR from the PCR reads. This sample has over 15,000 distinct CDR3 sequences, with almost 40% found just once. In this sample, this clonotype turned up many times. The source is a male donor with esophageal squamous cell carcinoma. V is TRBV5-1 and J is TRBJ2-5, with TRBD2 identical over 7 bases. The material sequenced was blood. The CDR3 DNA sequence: TGCGCCAGCAGCTTTAACGCGGGAGTACAAGAGACCCAGTACTTC. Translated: CASSFNAGVQETQYF. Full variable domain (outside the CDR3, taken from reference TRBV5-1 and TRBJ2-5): KAGVTQTPRYLIKTRGQQVTLSCSPISGHRSVSWYQQTPGQGLQFLFEYFSETQRNKGNFPGRFSGRQFSNSRSEMNVSTLELGDSALYLCASSFNAGVQETQYFGPGTRLLVL.